This TCR beta chain came from a study of cytomegalovirus exposure and HLA in healthy donors. Overall study: Unique TCRs numbering approximately 81 million, obtained from HLA-typed donors, made up an early data release.

Findings and caveats of the study: Accurate HLA-A and HLA-B prediction from TCR beta sequences was reported for most subjects. A later analysis reportedly identified an Asian-associated ancestry cluster as carrying fewer N-insertions than the approximately 620-donor mean. Judged likely to be a sequencing artifact was a cluster of highly shared sequence variants.

Regarding this clone: The antigen is undetermined.

The V and J ends lost 1 base and 2 bases, in that order; junction bases with no gene match: 6. Germline lookup yields CDR1 SGHTA and CDR2 FQGNSA. The length of the CDR3 is 17 residues. The PCR employed 60 Vbeta primers together with 13 Jbeta primers. Method: immunoSEQ multiplex PCR; TCRdb's copy keeps in-frame clones and lacks some. The table shows around 120,000 clones, with roughly 80% occurring only once. The TCR was taken from a woman aged 40 to 50 in good health and CMV-seropositive. The sample taken for sequencing was PBMCs. V usage is TRBV7-2 and J usage is TRBJ2-3, with TRBD2 identical over 10 bases. The CDR3 reads CASSLGRTSGFTDTQYF. In DNA, the CDR3 is TGTGCCAGCAGCTTAGGGAGGACTAGCGGATTCACAGATACGCAGTATTTT.